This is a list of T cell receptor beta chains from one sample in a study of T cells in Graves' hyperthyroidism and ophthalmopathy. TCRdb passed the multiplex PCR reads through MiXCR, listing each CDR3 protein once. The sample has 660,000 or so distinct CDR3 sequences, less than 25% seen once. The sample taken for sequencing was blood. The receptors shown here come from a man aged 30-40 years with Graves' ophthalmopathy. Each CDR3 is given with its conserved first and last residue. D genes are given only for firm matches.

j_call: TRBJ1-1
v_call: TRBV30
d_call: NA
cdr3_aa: CAWSPMGMAFF

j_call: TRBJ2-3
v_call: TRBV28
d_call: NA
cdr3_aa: CASRPTGRSGTDTQYF

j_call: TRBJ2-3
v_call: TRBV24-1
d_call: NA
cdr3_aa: CATSDWGETGKAQYF

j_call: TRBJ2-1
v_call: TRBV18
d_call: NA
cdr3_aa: CASSEREFMDEQFF

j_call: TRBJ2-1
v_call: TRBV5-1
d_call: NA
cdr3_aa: CASSRQGGGTGRSEQFF

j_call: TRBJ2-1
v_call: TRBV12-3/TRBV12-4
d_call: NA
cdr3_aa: CASRGSGQGALEQFF

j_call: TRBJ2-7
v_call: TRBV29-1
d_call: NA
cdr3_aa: CSVVSRLTYEQYF

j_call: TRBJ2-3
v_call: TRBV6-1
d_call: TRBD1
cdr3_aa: CASSWTGPGVTDTQYF

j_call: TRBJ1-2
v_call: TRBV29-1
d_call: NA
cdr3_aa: CSVASGDLVYGYTF

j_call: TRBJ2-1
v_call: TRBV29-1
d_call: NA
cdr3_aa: CSAIREGEFF

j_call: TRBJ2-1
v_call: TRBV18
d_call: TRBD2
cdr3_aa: CASSPGRASGSGYNEQFF

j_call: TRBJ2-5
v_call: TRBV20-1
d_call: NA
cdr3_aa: CSASVIGRETQYF

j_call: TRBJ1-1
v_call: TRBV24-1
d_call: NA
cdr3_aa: CATSDLRVSSDSTEAFF

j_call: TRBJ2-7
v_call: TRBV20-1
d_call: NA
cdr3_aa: CSASTRGIVEQYF

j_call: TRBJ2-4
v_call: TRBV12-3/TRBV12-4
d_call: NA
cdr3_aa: CASSFLTVQYF

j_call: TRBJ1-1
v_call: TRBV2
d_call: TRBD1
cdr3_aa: CASSPPTSGTGNTEAFF

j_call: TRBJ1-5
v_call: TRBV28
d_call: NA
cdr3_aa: CASSTSSGQEYQPQHF

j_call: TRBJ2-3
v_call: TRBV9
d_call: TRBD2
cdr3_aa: CASSVGAGGDTQYF

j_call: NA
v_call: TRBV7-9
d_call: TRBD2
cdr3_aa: CASSPGLAGYNEQYF

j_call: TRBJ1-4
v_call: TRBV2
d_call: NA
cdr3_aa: CASSEGAGWVSELFF

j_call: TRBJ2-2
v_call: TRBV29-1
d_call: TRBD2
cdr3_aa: CSVGTSGTGELFF

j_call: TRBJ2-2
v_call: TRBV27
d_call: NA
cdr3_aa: CASSAGLPRTGELFF

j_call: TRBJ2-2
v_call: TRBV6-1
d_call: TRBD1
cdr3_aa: CASTRARDRGRNTGELFF

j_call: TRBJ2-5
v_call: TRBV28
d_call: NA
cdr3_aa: CASFPGRRGETQYF

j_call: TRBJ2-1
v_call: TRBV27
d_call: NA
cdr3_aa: CASSSPYNEQFF

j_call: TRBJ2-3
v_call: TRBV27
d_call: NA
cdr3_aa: CASSRTAGGGRGRHTQYF

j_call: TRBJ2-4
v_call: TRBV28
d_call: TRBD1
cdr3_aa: CASRGAQGNIQYF

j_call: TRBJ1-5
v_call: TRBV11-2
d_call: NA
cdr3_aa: CASSSTDNQPQHF

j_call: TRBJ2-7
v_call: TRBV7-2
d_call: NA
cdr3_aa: CASSLGGLYYEQYF

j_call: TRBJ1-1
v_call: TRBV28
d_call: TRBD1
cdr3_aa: CASSPGTGGDTEAFF

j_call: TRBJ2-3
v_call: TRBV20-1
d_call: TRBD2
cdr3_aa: CSARGVMGLAGGPDTQYF

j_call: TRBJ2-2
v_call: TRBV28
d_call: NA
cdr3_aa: CASKFGGLTGELFF

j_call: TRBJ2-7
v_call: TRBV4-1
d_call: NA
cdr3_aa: CASSQAQLGYEQYF

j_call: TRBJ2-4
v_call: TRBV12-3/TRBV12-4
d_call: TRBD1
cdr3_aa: CASSSTGPSGKNIQYF

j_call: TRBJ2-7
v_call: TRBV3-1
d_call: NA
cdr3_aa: CASSLVMTGYEQYF

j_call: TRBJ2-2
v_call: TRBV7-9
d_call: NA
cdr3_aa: CASSLSSTGELFF

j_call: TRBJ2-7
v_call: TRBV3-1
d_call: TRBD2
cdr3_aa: CASSPTGLAGAYEQYF

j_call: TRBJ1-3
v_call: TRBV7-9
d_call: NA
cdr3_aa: CATRPVDTPGNTIYF

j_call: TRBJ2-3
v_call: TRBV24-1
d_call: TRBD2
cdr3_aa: CATSFPGLAFLDTQYF

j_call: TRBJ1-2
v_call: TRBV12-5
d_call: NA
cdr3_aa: CASGADPTDPYGYTF

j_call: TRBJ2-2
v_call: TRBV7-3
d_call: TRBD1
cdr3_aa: CASSPRSWTGGAGGELFF

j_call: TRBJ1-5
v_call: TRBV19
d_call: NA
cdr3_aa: CASSINPSPQHF

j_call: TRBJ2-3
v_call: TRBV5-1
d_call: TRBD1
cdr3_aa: CASSLVPDRGFTDTQYF

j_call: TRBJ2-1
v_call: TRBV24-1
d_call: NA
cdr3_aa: CATSDEETGRIDEQFF

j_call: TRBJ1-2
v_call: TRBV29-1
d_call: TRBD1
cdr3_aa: CSVRTGDYGYTF

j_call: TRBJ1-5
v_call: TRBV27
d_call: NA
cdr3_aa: CASSSNPTANRGNQPQHF

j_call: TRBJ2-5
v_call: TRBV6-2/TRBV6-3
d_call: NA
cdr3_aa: CASSYGPQDQETQYF

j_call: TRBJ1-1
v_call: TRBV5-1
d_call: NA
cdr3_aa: CASSLAIGAEAFF

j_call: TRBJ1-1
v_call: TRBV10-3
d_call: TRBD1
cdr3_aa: CAISGTAKVGTEAFF

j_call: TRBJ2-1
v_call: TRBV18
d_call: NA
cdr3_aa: CASSPPSGSSYNEQFF

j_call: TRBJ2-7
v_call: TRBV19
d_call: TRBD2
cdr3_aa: CASSLREKDRVSYEQYF

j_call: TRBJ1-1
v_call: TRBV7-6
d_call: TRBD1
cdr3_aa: CASSLDQGARTEAFF

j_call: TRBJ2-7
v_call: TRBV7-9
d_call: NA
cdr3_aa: CASSLAPPPYEQYF

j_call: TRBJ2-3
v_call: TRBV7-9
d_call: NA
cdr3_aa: CASSYRDGSTDTQYF

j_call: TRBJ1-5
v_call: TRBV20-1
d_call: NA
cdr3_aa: CSASPTDHSNQPQHF

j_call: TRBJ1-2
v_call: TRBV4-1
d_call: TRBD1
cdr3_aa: CASSQGDRGEGYTF

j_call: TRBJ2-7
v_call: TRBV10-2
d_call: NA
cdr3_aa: CASSESGRVKEQYF